Sample share makes the clone carrying this TCR beta chain medium-sized. Its matching antigen is unknown. In the original processing: Variation in CDR3 across clinicopathological groups served as the basis for constructing a distant-metastasis classifier in papillary thyroid cancer. TCRdb used MiXCR to call clones anew from the PCR reads. The V and J calls follow TCRdb's processing rather than the paper's. The sample lists over 20,000 clones; over 25% were seen once. Patients had received no treatment of any kind before thyroid surgery. The data stem from a study of metastatic and nonmetastatic thyroid tumors. For the study at large: Both malignant and benign thyroid patients supplied peripheral blood and tumor or nodule tissue samples, across which the repertoires of these patients were then compared. Findings and caveats of the study: It was reportedly found that TCR beta diversity was significantly higher in malignant thyroid tumors than in benign nodules, a difference seen in both blood and tumor samples.

This CDR3 is 15 amino acids long. The V gene's germline CDR1 is SGHNT and CDR2 YENEEA. V lost 5 bases and J lost 1, with 15 bases in between. The specimen sequenced was blood. The source is a male donor with papillary thyroid cancer or a benign thyroid nodule (not recorded which). Some clones in this sample may be carry-over from other donors' samples. The chain recombines TRBV11-3 with TRBJ2-7; D not resolved. The CDR3 reads CASSPRKSSSYEQYF. For the CDR3, the DNA is TGTGCCAGCAGCCCCCGTAAATCTAGTTCCTACGAGCAGTACTTC.